The 30 T cell receptor beta chains below were found in one sample sequenced in a study of CD8+CD57+ T cells in acquired aplastic anemia. Previously, flow cytometry had revealed CD8+CD57+ cell expansion in the patients chosen for sequencing. TCR beta VDJ combinations and CDR3 sequences were profiled from genomic DNA. TCRdb reprocessed the reads via MiXCR and lists one record per CDR3 protein. The data contain some 160,000 distinct CDR3 sequences, more than 40% of them seen just once; the ten biggest clones take up more than 30%. Sequenced material: sorted CD4+, CD8+, or CD8+CD57+ T cells (not recorded which) from PBMCs. The receptors were sampled from a human donor with aplastic anemia.

The chain uses TRBV9 and TRBJ2-1, with unresolved D. CDR1 is SGDLS, CDR2 YYNGEE, per germline. V was clipped by 0 bases and J by 3 bases, with 10 bases between them. The CDR3 length is 15 residues. The chain's CDR3 is CASSVDDGNYNEQFF. In nucleotides, the CDR3 is TGTGCCAGCAGCGTAGATGACGGAAACTACAATGAGCAGTTCTTC. The full variable domain, in which reference TRBV9 and TRBJ2-1 provide the parts outside the CDR3, is DSGVTQTPKHLITATGQRVTLRCSPRSGDLSVYWYQQSLDQGLQFLIQYYNGEERAKGNILERFSAQQFPDLHSELNLSSLELGDSALYFCASSVDDGNYNEQFFGPGTRLTVL.

This clonotype was recorded a few times. The CDR3 DNA follows: TGTGCCAGCAGCGTAGTTACGAATTCACCCCTCCACTTT. Amino acids: CASSVVTNSPLHF. The V gene is TRBV9, the J gene TRBJ1-6; D is undetermined. Trimming pared 0 bases from V and 7 bases from J, leaving 5 bases between. This CDR3 spans 13 amino acids. Germline loops: CDR1 SGDLS, CDR2 YYNGEE.

This clonotype was found once. This chain connects TRBV14 to TRBJ2-7; unclear D gene. The germline V and J ends were trimmed by 1 base and 5 bases, with 6 bases remaining between them. This CDR3 has 12 amino acids. Germline lookup yields CDR1 SGHDN and CDR2 FVKESK. This chain's CDR3 is CASSQVPHEQYF. The DNA for the CDR3 is TGTGCCAGCAGCCAAGTTCCCCACGAGCAGTACTTC.

The table lists this clonotype with a few counts. An end of the junction does not agree with germline; a read error may underlie this. The chain is built from TRBV7-7 and TRBJ2-5; no firm D call. Germline V CDR1 and CDR2: SSHAT, FNYEAQ (reference sequence). This CDR3 has 14 amino acids. CDR3 bases: TGTGCTAGCAGCTCCAACCCATCAGGAGAGACCCAGTACTTC. Translating it yields CASSSNPSGETQYF.

There are many counts of this clonotype. The chain uses TRBV20-1 and TRBJ1-2, with 7 bases lining up with TRBD1. Germline V lookup: CDR1 DFQATT, CDR2 SNEGSKA (reference sequence). V shed 6 bases, J shed 2 bases, and the junction held 12 bases outside the gene matches. This CDR3 contains 15 residues. The CDR3 loop is CSATITGVLNYGYTF. CDR3 sequence (DNA): TGCAGTGCAACTATAACAGGGGTCTTGAACTATGGCTACACCTTC.

This clonotype showed up just a few times. This chain uses TRBV29-1 with TRBJ1-2, with D possibly TRBD1 on 6 matching bases. The CDR3 runs to 11 residues. The germline V gene encodes CDR1 SQVTM and CDR2 ANQGSEA. The germline V and J ends were trimmed by 5 bases and 6 bases, with 10 bases remaining between them. Here the CDR3 reads CSVTGKDGYTF. CDR3 nucleotides: TGCAGCGTTACAGGGAAGGATGGCTACACCTTC.

This chain joins TRBV11-2 and TRBJ1-2; TRBD1 agrees at 9 bases. This CDR3 has 17 amino acids. CDR1 and CDR2 (germline): SGHAT, FQNNGV. Unmatched junction bases numbered 19, after V lost 7 bases and J lost 7 bases. The CDR3, as DNA: TGTGCCAGCAATCAAAACTTTCCGGGACAGGGCGGAGGTGGCTACACCTTC. Residues: CASNQNFPGQGGGGYTF. Using reference TRBV11-2 and TRBJ1-2 for the parts outside the CDR3, the full variable domain is EAGVAQSPRYKIIEKRQSVAFWCNPISGHATLYWYQQILGQGPKLLIQFQNNGVVDDSQLPKDRFSAERLKGVDSTLKIQPAKLEDSAVYLCASNQNFPGQGGGGYTFGSGTRLTVV.

The chain combines TRBV7-9 with TRBJ2-5, with D uncertain. With 5 bases removed from V and 0 bases from J, the gap between germline ends came to 13 bases. The germline CDR1 and CDR2 sequences are SEHNR and FQNEAQ (reference sequence). This CDR3 is built from 15 residues. The CDR3 spells CASSDGDQYQETQYF. CDR3 bases: TGTGCCAGCAGCGATGGGGATCAGTACCAAGAGACCCAGTACTTC.

The rearrangement links TRBV20-1 to TRBJ2-3; D possibly corresponds to TRBD1 (6 bases). Trimming took off 6 bases at V and 4 bases at J, with 11 bases between the two ends. The CDR3 runs to 12 residues. The germline gives CDR1 DFQATT, CDR2 SNEGSKA (reference sequence). The CDR3 is CSAAQGPDTQYF. CDR3 nucleotides: TGCAGTGCGGCACAGGGACCAGATACGCAGTATTTT.

This clonotype was found many times. The rearrangement uses TRBV5-1 and TRBJ2-1; D uncertain. V shed 2 bases and J shed 7 bases, with 13 bases lying between them. Germline V gene data show CDR1 as SGHRS and CDR2 as YFSETQ. The CDR3 sequence is 14 residues long. CDR3 sequence reads: CASSFISRMNEQFF. The DNA for the CDR3 is TGCGCCAGCAGCTTTATATCCAGGATGAATGAGCAGTTCTTC.

This clonotype was seen at least ten times. The genes are TRBV5-6 and TRBJ2-3, with TRBD1 identical over 7 bases. Trimming at V came to 2 bases and at J to 2 bases, leaving 5 bases not matched to a gene. This CDR3 region has 15 residues. Germline V gives CDR1 SGHDT, CDR2 YYEEEE. CDR3 protein: CASSLRGRSTDTQYF. As DNA, the CDR3 is TGTGCCAGCAGCTTAAGGGGGCGATCCACAGATACGCAGTATTTT.

This chain connects TRBV10-3 to TRBJ2-2; D is uncertain. V gave up 4 bases and J gave up 7 bases, with 13 bases separating them. The CDR3 is 14 residues long. The germline V gene encodes CDR1 ENHRY and CDR2 SYGVKD. The CDR3 here is CAISGQAQVGELFF. CDR3 nucleotides: TGTGCCATCAGTGGGCAGGCCCAAGTCGGGGAGCTGTTTTTT.

The chain has TRBV7-8 and TRBJ2-2; 7 bases align to TRBD2. V shed 5 bases, J shed 3 bases, and the junction held 6 bases outside the gene matches. CDR3 size: 15 residues. Per germline, CDR1 SGHVS and CDR2 FQNEAQ. DNA for the CDR3: TGTGCCAGCAGCGGACTAGGCCCCGACACCGGGGAGCTGTTTTTT. Translated: CASSGLGPDTGELFF.

There are a few counts of this clonotype. The chain recombines TRBV27 with TRBJ1-1, with 8 bases aligning to TRBD1. Germline V gene data show CDR1 as MNHEY and CDR2 as SMNVEV (reference sequence). V shed 10 bases, J shed 4 bases, and the junction held 5 bases outside the gene matches. The CDR3 consists of 12 residues. CDR3 residues: CANPTGATEAFF. DNA of the CDR3: TGTGCCAACCCGACAGGGGCCACTGAAGCTTTCTTT.

There are many counts of this clonotype. This chain links TRBV15 with TRBJ2-7; 8 bases align to TRBD2. The CDR3 contains 14 residues. J lost 6 bases, V lost 0 bases, and 4 bases had no gene match. Germline V gives CDR1 LNHNV, CDR2 YYDKDF (reference sequence). CDR3 residues: CATSRELAELEQYF. In nucleotides, the CDR3 is TGTGCCACCAGCAGAGAACTAGCGGAGCTCGAGCAGTACTTC.

This clonotype came up many times. The V call is TRBV20-1, the J call TRBJ1-2; D gene ambiguous. This CDR3 has 16 residues. The germline V and J ends were trimmed by 1 base and 1 base, with 16 bases remaining between them. Germline V gene sequence: CDR1 DFQATT, CDR2 SNEGSKA (reference sequence). The CDR3 DNA reads TGCAGTGCTAGAGTGCGTCCCCGGGAGAGTAACTATGGCTACACCTTC. This gives the protein CSARVRPRESNYGYTF.

In this sample, this clonotype turned up many times. The genes are TRBV19 and TRBJ2-2; no definite D call. V was shortened by 3 bases and J by 6 bases, with 14 bases between the two germline ends. This CDR3 is 15 amino acids long. Germline V gene lookup returns CDR1 LNHDA and CDR2 SQIVND (reference sequence). CDR3 nucleotide sequence: TGTGCCAGTAGTATCATGGCAGTAATGCCCGGGGAGCTGTTTTTT. Amino acids: CASSIMAVMPGELFF.

V and J are TRBV10-3 and TRBJ2-7; 11 bases are shared with TRBD1. V dropped 8 bases and J dropped 4; count of bases not matched to a gene: 7. This CDR3 region has 14 residues. Germline loops: CDR1 ENHRY, CDR2 SYGVKD. CDR3 DNA sequence: TGTGCCATCTCTCTCGGGACAGGGGGTTACGAGCAGTACTTC. Translation gives CAISLGTGGYEQYF.

This chain joins TRBV15 and TRBJ1-1, with TRBD1 as a possible D gene (5 bases). V was trimmed by 1 base and J by 3 bases, leaving 9 bases between them. The CDR3 length is 14 residues. Per the germline V gene, CDR1 is LNHNV and CDR2 is YYDKDF (reference sequence). The CDR3 is CATSRGSGDTEAFF. The CDR3 region has the DNA TGTGCCACCAGCAGAGGATCGGGGGACACTGAAGCTTTCTTT.

The chain employs TRBV20-1 and TRBJ2-1; 11 bases are shared with TRBD2. This CDR3 contains 15 residues. J gave up 6 bases and V 1 base, and 5 bases lay outside the gene matches. Germline V lookup: CDR1 DFQATT, CDR2 SNEGSKA (reference sequence). This chain's CDR3 is CSARVGLAGGNEQFF. CDR3 bases: TGCAGTGCTAGAGTAGGTCTAGCGGGGGGCAATGAGCAGTTCTTC.

The J gene is TRBJ2-1, the V gene TRBV29-1; 13 bases map to TRBD2. Looked up from germline, CDR1 is SQVTM and CDR2 is ANQGSEA. CDR3 length: 13 amino acids. V dropped 8 bases and J dropped 7; count of bases not matched to a gene: 5. The CDR3 DNA reads TGCAGCCTGGGACTAGCGGGACGGAATGAGCAGTTCTTC. Amino acid sequence: CSLGLAGRNEQFF.

This clonotype showed up just a few times. This chain uses TRBV7-2 with TRBJ2-7; D might be TRBD1 (7 bases). Per germline, CDR1 SGHTA and CDR2 FQGNSA. The CDR3 has 15 residues. V gave up 5 bases and J gave up 5 bases, with 19 bases separating them. CDR3 DNA sequence: TGTGCCAGCAGCAAAGACAGGGAGGCGAGGAACGAGCAGTACTTC. This codes for CASSKDREARNEQYF.

This clonotype was seen a handful of times. With a much larger clone just one base away, this may be a read error. The conserved phenylalanine or tryptophan normally closing the CDR3 is absent here, so this likely arose from a read error. The chain uses TRBV14 and TRBJ2-7, with a possible D match to TRBD1 (6 bases). The CDR3 length is 14 residues. V was clipped by 5 bases and J by 1 base, with 12 bases between them. Per germline, CDR1 SGHDN and CDR2 FVKESK. This CDR3 is CASSAWTVSYEQYL. The CDR3 nucleotides read TGTGCCAGCAGCGCTTGGACAGTATCCTACGAGCAGTACCTC.

The chain combines TRBV7-8 with TRBJ1-1; D might be TRBD1 (5 bases). Trimming took 5 bases from V and 4 from J, leaving 14 bases between them. The CDR3 is made up of 14 amino acids. Per germline, CDR1 SGHVS and CDR2 FQNEAQ. In nucleotides, the CDR3 is TGTGCCAGCAGCACGAGCAGGGAGCGCACTGAAGCTTTCTTT. Its protein is CASSTSRERTEAFF.

In its sample, this clonotype was seen many times. This chain connects TRBV15 to TRBJ2-7; D gene unclear. Per germline, CDR1 LNHNV and CDR2 YYDKDF (reference sequence). V lost 4 bases and J lost 3, with 13 bases in between. The CDR3 length is 14 residues. CDR3 nucleotide sequence: TGTGCCACCAGCAAGTCGCGGCTAGACTACGAGCAGTACTTC. Translated, it gives CATSKSRLDYEQYF.

There are many counts of this clonotype. The V gene is TRBV5-6, the J gene TRBJ2-7, with D possibly TRBD2 on 6 matching bases. The CDR3 covers 15 residues. V was trimmed by 4 bases and J by 2 bases, leaving 16 bases between them. Germline V lookup: CDR1 SGHDT, CDR2 YYEEEE. CDR3 sequence reads: CASSPGGDGTYEQYF. The DNA for the CDR3 is TGTGCCAGCAGCCCTGGAGGGGACGGAACCTACGAGCAGTACTTC. Drawing the rest from reference TRBV5-6 and TRBJ2-7, the complete variable domain is DAGVTQSPTHLIKTRGQQVTLRCSPKSGHDTVSWYQQALGQGPQFIFQYYEEEERQRGNFPDRFSGHQFPNYSSELNVNALLLGDSALYLCASSPGGDGTYEQYFGPGTRLTVT.

The chain is built from TRBV2 and TRBJ2-7; 10 bases line up with TRBD1. The CDR3 runs to 14 residues. J gave up 5 bases and V 1 base, and 2 bases lay outside the gene matches. Per germline, CDR1 SNHLY and CDR2 FYNNEI. The DNA for the CDR3 is TGTGCCAGCAGTGAAGAAGGGACAGGGGACGAGCAGTACTTC. Residues: CASSEEGTGDEQYF.

The chain has TRBV12-5 and TRBJ1-3; D not resolved. Germline-derived CDR1 and CDR2 are LGHNT and FRNRAP. The V gene lost 2 bases and the J gene lost 0 bases, with 5 bases spanning the gap. This CDR3 has 14 residues. The CDR3 DNA reads as TGTGCTAGTGGTTTGCCCAACTCTGGAAACACCATATATTTT. Amino acids: CASGLPNSGNTIYF.

This clonotype was observed a handful of times. The rearrangement links TRBV2 to TRBJ1-1, with 7 bases aligning to TRBD1. The CDR3 extends over 13 amino acids. V shed 10 bases and J 4 bases; nucleotides not matched to a gene: 9. Germline V gives CDR1 SNHLY, CDR2 FYNNEI. The CDR3 region is CAIGQARGTEAFF. In DNA form, the CDR3 reads TGTGCCATTGGACAGGCGAGGGGCACTGAAGCTTTCTTT.

This clonotype appeared many times. This chain joins TRBV9 and TRBJ1-3; tentatively, D is TRBD1 (6 bases). The V and J ends lost 3 bases and 4 bases respectively, with 11 bases between them. The CDR3 sequence is 14 residues long. Germline-derived CDR1 and CDR2 are SGDLS and YYNGEE. This CDR3 reads CASSAGQVGNTIYF. The CDR3 region has the DNA TGTGCCAGCAGCGCGGGACAAGTCGGAAACACCATATATTTT.